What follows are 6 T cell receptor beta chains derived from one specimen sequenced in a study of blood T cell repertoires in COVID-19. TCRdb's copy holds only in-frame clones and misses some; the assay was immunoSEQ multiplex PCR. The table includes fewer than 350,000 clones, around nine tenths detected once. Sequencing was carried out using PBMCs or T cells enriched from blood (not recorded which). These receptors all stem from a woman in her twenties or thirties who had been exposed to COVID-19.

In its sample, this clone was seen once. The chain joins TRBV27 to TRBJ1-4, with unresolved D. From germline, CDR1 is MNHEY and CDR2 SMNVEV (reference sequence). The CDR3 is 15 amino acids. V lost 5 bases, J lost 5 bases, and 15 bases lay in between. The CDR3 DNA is TGTGCCAGCAGTCCGAGATTCAATCCGAATGAAAAACTGTTTTTT. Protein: CASSPRFNPNEKLFF.

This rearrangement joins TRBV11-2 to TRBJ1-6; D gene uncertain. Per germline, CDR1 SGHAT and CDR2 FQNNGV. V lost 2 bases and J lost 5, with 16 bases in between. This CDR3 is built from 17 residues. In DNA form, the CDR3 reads TGTGCCAGCAGCTTATCCGGCGGCCTTTATCATAATTCACCCCTCCACTTT. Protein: CASSLSGGLYHNSPLHF.

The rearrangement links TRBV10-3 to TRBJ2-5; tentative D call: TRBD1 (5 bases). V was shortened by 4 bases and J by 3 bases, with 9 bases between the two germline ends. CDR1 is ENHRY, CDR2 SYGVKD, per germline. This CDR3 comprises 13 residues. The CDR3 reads CAISAQEKETQYF. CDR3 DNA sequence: TGTGCCATCAGTGCACAGGAAAAAGAGACCCAGTACTTC.

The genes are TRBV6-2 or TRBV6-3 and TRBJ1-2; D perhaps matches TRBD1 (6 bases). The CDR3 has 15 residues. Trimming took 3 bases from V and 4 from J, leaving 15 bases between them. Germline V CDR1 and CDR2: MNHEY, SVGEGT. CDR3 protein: CASSYPGQLGYGYTF. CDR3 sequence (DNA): TGTGCCAGCAGTTATCCCGGACAGCTAGGCTATGGCTACACCTTC.

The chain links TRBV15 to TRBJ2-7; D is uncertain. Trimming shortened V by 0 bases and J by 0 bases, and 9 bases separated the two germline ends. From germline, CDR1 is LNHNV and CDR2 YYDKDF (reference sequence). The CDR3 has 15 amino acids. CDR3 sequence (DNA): TGTGCCACCAGCAGAGAGGGCCTTCCCTCCTACGAGCAGTACTTC. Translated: CATSREGLPSYEQYF.

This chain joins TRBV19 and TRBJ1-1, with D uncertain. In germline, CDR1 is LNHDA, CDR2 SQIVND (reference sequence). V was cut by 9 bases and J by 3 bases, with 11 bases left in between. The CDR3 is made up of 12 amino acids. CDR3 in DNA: TGTGCCAGCCGATTCGGGGACACTGAAGCTTTCTTT. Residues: CASRFGDTEAFF.